Listed below are T cell receptor beta chains from one sample, sequenced in a study of cytomegalovirus exposure and HLA in healthy donors. Measured with immunoSEQ multiplex PCR; TCRdb has only the in-frame clones, and not every one. The sample yields tens of thousands of clones, of which the top ten take up less than 15%. The source material was PBMCs. These receptors originate from a woman in her 30s in good health and CMV-seropositive. The CDR3 runs from the conserved cysteine through the conserved F or W. D genes are given only for firm matches.

cdr3_aa | cdr3_nt | v_call | d_call | j_call | cdr3_length
CSVLFWGGYNEQFF | TGCAGCGTCCTTTTTTGGGGGGGCTACAATGAGCAGTTCTTC | TRBV29-1 | TRBD2 | TRBJ2-1 | 14
CASSPRGGSYEQYF | TGTGCCAGCTCACCCAGAGGCGGCTCCTACGAGCAGTACTTC | TRBV18 | - | TRBJ2-7 | 14
CASSLGLEQFF | TGTGCCAGCAGCTTAGGGCTTGAGCAGTTCTTC | TRBV11-2 | - | TRBJ2-1 | 11
CSASRSHEQYF | TGCAGTGCTAGTAGGAGCCACGAGCAGTACTTC | TRBV20-1 | - | TRBJ2-7 | 11
CASSLEGLASFF | TGTGCCAGCAGCTTGGAGGGACTAGCCTCGTTCTTC | TRBV5-4 | TRBD2 | TRBJ2-1 | 12
CASRPGQGDNYGYTF | TGTGCCAGCAGGCCCGGACAGGGGGACAACTATGGCTACACCTTC | TRBV7-9 | TRBD1 | TRBJ1-2 | 15
CASSLAGVSNQPQHF | TGCGCCAGCAGCTTGGCAGGGGTTAGCAATCAGCCCCAGCATTTT | TRBV5-1 | - | TRBJ1-5 | 15
CASSDLHQPQHF | TGTGCCAGCAGTGATCTTCATCAGCCCCAGCATTTT | TRBV6-1 | - | TRBJ1-5 | 12
CASSLAGTTNEKLFF | TGCGCCAGCAGCTTGGCAGGGACAACTAATGAAAAACTGTTTTTT | TRBV5-1 | - | TRBJ1-4 | 15
CASSLQASEPTNEKLFF | TGCGCCAGCAGCTTGCAGGCCTCTGAGCCTACTAATGAAAAACTGTTTTTT | TRBV5-1 | - | TRBJ1-4 | 17
CAWSRDSDTMNTEAFF | TGTGCCTGGAGTCGGGACAGCGACACAATGAACACTGAAGCTTTCTTT | TRBV30 | TRBD1 | TRBJ1-1 | 16